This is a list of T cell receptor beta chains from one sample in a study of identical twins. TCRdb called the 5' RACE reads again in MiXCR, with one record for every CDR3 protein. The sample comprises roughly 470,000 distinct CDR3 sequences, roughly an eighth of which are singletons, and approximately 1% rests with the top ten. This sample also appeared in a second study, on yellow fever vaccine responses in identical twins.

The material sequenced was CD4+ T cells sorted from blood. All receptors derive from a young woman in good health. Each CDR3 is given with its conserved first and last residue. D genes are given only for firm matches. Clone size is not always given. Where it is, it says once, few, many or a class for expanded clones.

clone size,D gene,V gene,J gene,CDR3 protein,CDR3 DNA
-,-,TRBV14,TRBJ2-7,CASGQARFYEQYF,TGTGCCAGCGGCCAAGCAAGATTCTACGAGCAGTACTTC
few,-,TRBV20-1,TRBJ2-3,CSLGRTDTQYF,TGCAGTTTAGGGAGGACAGATACGCAGTATTTT
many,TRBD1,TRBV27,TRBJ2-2,CASSLLQGANTGELFF,TGTGCCAGCAGTTTATTACAGGGGGCTAACACCGGGGAGCTGTTTTTT
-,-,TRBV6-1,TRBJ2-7,CASNTDGKLYEQYF,TGTGCCAGCAATACGGACGGTAAACTTTACGAGCAGTACTTC
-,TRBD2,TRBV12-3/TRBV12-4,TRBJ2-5,CASSFRTSGRGETQYF,TGTGCCAGCAGTTTCCGGACTAGCGGGAGGGGGGAGACCCAGTACTTC
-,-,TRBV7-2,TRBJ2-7,CASSLGGRRYEQYF,TGTGCCAGCAGCTTAGGGGGGCGAAGATACGAGCAGTACTTC
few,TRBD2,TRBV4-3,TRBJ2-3,CASSLSGTGEDTQYF,TGCGCCAGCAGCCTTAGCGGGACGGGGGAAGATACGCAGTATTTT
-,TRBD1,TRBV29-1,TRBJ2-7,CSGQGSSLAEQYF,TGCAGCGGACAGGGATCCTCCCTAGCTGAGCAGTACTTC
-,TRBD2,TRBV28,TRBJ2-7,CASNIAGGPPEQYF,TGTGCCAGCAACATAGCGGGAGGCCCGCCGGAGCAGTACTTC
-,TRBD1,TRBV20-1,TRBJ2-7,CSAKGQWPSYEQYF,TGCAGTGCTAAGGGACAGTGGCCCTCCTACGAGCAGTACTTC
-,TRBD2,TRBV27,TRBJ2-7,CASSPSPLAGGTYEQYF,TGTGCCAGCAGTCCCTCCCCACTAGCGGGAGGAACCTACGAGCAGTACTTC
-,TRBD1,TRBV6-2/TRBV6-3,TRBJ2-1,CATHYRGRWFF,TGTGCCACCCACTATAGGGGGCGGTGGTTCTTC
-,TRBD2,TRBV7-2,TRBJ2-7,CASSLQAGGTGRYEQYF,TGTGCCAGCAGCTTACAAGCGGGGGGCACCGGGAGGTACGAGCAGTACTTC
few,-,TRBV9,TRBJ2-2,CASSVGGSGELFF,TGTGCCAGCAGCGTAGGGGGTTCCGGGGAGCTGTTTTTT
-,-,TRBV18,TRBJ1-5,CASSQESGNQPQHF,TGTGCCAGCTCACAGGAGAGTGGCAATCAGCCCCAGCATTTT